The clone carrying this T cell receptor (beta chain) was seen a few times. What it recognizes is unknown. V was pared by 5 bases and J by 3 bases, with 14 bases between. There are 15 residues in the CDR3. In germline, CDR1 is SGHTA, CDR2 FQGNSA. TCR alpha and beta CDR3 regions were amplified from RNA using iRepertoire nested multiplex PCR. TCRdb called the multiplex PCR reads again in MiXCR, with one record for every CDR3 protein. Seen here are 300,000 to 450,000 distinct CDR3 sequences, roughly two fifths observed once, and the top ten hold about 12%. The data derive from a study of glioma-infiltrating T cells. Overall study context: Glioblastomas were WHO grade IV, sampled at first diagnosis; low-grade were grade II. Approximately 990,000 peripheral T cells were targeted at about 4- to 11-fold coverage.

Study observations and caveats: A blood CDR3 motif signature was depleted in highly divergent patients.

The chain joins TRBV7-2 to TRBJ2-1; D perhaps matches TRBD1 (6 bases). The receptor was isolated from a human donor with low-grade glioma or glioblastoma, undergoing nonglioma brain surgery, or in good health (not recorded which). The sequencing input was glioma tissue, nonneoplastic brain tissue, or PBMCs (not recorded which). This CDR3 reads CASSQRTAVYNEQFF. The CDR3 DNA reads as TGTGCCAGCAGCCAAAGGACAGCGGTCTACAATGAGCAGTTCTTC.